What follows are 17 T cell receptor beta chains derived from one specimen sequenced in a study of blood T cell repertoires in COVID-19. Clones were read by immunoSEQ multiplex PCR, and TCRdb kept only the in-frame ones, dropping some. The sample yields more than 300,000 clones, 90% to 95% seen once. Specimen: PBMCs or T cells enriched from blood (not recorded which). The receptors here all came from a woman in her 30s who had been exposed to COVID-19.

CDR3 bases: TGCGCCAGCAGCTTGCAGTGGGGGCCTGGGGAAAAACTGTTTTTT. It is translated as CASSLQWGPGEKLFF. J is TRBJ1-4 and V is TRBV5-1; D is possibly TRBD1 (6 bases). V was trimmed by 1 base and J by 8 bases, leaving 15 bases between them. CDR3 length equals 15 residues. CDR1 and CDR2 from the germline V gene are SGHRS and YFSETQ.

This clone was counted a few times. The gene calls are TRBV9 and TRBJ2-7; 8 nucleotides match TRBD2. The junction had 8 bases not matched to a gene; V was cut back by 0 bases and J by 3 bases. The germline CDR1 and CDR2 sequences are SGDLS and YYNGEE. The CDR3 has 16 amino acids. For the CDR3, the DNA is TGTGCCAGCAGCGTAGGACCGGGACTAGAATACTACGAGCAGTACTTC. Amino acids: CASSVGPGLEYYEQYF.

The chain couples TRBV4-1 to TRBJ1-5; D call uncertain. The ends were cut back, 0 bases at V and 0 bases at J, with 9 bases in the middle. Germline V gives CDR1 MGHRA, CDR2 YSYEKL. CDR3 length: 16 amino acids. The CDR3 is CASSQDRGNSNQPQHF. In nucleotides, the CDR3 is TGCGCCAGCAGCCAAGATCGGGGAAATAGCAATCAGCCCCAGCATTTT.

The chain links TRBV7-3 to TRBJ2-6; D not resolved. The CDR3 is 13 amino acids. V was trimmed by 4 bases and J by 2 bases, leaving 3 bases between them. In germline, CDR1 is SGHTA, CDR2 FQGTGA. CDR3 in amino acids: CASSSAGANVLTF. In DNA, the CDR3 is TGTGCCAGCAGCTCCGCTGGGGCCAACGTCCTGACTTTC. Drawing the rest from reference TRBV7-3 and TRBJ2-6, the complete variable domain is GAGVSQTPSNKVTEKGKYVELRCDPISGHTALYWYRQSLGQGPEFLIYFQGTGAADDSGLPNDRFFAVRPEGSVSTLKIQRTERGDSAVYLCASSSAGANVLTFGAGSRLTVL.

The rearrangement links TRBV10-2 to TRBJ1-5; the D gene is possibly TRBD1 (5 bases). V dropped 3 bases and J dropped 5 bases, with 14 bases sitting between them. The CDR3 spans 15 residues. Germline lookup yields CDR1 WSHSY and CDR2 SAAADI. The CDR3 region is CASSDTPTGYQPQHF. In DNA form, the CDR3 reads TGCGCCAGCAGTGATACCCCAACAGGCTATCAGCCCCAGCATTTT.

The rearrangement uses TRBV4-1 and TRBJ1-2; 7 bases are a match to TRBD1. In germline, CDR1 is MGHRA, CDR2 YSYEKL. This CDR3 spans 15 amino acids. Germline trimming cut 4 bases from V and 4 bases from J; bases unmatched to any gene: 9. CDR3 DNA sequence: TGCGCCAGCAGCCCATTGGGACAGAGGGGCTATGGCTACACCTTC. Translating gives CASSPLGQRGYGYTF.

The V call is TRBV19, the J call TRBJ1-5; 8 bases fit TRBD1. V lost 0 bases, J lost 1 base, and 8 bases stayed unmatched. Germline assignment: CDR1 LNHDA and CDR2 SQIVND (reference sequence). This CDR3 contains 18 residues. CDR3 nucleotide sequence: TGTGCCAGTAGTATAGATGGCTGGACAGGGATAAGCAATCAGCCCCAGCATTTT. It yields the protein CASSIDGWTGISNQPQHF.

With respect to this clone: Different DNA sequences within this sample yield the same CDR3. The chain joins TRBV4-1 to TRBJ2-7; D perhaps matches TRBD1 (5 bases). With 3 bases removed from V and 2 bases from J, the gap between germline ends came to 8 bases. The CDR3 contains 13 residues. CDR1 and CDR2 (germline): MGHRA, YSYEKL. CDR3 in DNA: TGCGCCAGCAGCCAGGGCAGGGCCTACGAGCAGTACTTC. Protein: CASSQGRAYEQYF.

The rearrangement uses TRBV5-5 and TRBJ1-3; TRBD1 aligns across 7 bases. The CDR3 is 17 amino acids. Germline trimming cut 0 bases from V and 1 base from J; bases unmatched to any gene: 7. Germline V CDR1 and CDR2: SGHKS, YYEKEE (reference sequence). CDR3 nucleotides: TGTGCCAGCAGCTTGGTTGGGACAGCGCCTTCTGGAAACACCATATATTTT. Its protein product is CASSLVGTAPSGNTIYF.

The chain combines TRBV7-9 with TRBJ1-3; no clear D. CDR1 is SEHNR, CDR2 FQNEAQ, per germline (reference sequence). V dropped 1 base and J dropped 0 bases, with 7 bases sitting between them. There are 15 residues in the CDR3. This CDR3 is CASSLETVSGNTIYF. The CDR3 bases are TGTGCCAGCAGCTTAGAAACAGTCTCTGGAAACACCATATATTTT. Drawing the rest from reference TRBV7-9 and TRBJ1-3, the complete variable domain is DTGVSQNPRHKITKRGQNVTFRCDPISEHNRLYWYRQTLGQGPEFLTYFQNEAQLEKSRLLSDRFSAERPKGSFSTLEIQRTEQGDSAMYLCASSLETVSGNTIYFGEGSWLTVV.

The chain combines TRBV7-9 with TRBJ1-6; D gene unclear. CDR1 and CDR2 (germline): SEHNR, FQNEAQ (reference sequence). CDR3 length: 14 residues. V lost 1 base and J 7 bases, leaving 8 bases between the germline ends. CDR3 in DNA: TGTGCCAGCAGCTTAGGTCCCAGAAATTCACCCCTCCACTTT. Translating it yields CASSLGPRNSPLHF. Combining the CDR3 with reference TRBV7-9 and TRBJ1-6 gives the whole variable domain DTGVSQNPRHKITKRGQNVTFRCDPISEHNRLYWYRQTLGQGPEFLTYFQNEAQLEKSRLLSDRFSAERPKGSFSTLEIQRTEQGDSAMYLCASSLGPRNSPLHFGNGTRLTVT.

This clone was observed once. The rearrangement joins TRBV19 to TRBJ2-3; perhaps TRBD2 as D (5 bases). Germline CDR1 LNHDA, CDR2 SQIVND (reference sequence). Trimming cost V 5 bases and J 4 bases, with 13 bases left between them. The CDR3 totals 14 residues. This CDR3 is CASSERGFADTQYF. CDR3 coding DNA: TGTGCCAGTAGTGAGAGAGGGTTCGCAGATACGCAGTATTTT.

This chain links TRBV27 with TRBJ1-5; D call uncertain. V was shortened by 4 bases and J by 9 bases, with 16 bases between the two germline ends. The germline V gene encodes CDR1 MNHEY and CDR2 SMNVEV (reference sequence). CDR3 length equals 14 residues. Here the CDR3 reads CASSSLAASGPQHF. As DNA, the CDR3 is TGTGCCAGCAGTTCTTTAGCGGCCAGCGGGCCCCAGCATTTT.

The CDR3 protein is CASSLETGGSSPLHF. CDR3 DNA sequence: TGTGCCAGCAGCTTAGAGACAGGGGGGAGTTCACCCCTCCACTTT. The rearrangement joins TRBV7-9 to TRBJ1-6, with 9 bases matching TRBD1. Per germline, CDR1 SEHNR and CDR2 FQNEAQ (reference sequence). Trimming took 1 base from V and 9 from J; bases not matched to a gene: 4. The CDR3 totals 15 residues.

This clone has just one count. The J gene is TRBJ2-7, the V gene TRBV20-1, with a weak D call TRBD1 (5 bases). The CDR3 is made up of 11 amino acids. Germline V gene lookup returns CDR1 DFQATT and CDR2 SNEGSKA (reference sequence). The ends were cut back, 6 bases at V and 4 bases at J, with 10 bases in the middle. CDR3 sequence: CSAQGVYEQYF. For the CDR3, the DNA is TGCAGTGCGCAAGGGGTATACGAGCAGTACTTC.

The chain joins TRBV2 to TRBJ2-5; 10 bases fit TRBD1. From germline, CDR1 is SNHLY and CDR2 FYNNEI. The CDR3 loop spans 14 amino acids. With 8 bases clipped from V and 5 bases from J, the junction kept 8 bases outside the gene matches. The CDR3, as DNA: TGTGCCAGCGGAAGACAGGGGGCAACGGAGACCCAGTACTTC. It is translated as CASGRQGATETQYF.

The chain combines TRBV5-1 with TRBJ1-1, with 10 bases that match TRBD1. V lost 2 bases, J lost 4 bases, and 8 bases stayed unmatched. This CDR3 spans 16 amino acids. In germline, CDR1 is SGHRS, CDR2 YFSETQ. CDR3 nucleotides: TGCGCCAGCAGCTTACTCCCCGGGACAGGGGCCACTGAAGCTTTCTTT. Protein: CASSLLPGTGATEAFF.